The entry that follows covers one T cell receptor (beta chain) sequence. The target antigen is unknown. The method was immunoSEQ multiplex PCR; TCRdb's version includes in-frame clones alone and lacks a portion of them. The data contain nearly 80,000 clones, 93% of them seen just once; the ten biggest clones take up 3% to 4.5%. CDR3 size: 16 residues. The V end lost 3 bases, the J end lost 2 bases, and 14 bases lay between the germline ends. In germline, CDR1 is GTSNPN, CDR2 SVGIG (reference sequence). Among the 100 to 150 subjects of the validation cohort, separate from the 666-subject first cohort, were the donors. The sample comes from a study of cytomegalovirus exposure and HLA in healthy donors. General observations from the study: Rarity held for most TCR sequences, but there were some public TCRs that occurred in many donors. A list of around 150 TCR beta chains associated with cytomegalovirus was given.

This rearrangement joins TRBV30 to TRBJ2-6, with D possibly matching TRBD2 (5 bases). Sample: PBMCs. This TCR derives from a woman aged 25 to 39 in good health and CMV-seronegative. The CDR3 DNA follows: TGTGCCTGGAGCCCCTTTTGGGGAGCTGGGGCCAACGTCCTGACTTTC. Translated: CAWSPFWGAGANVLTF. The entire variable domain, with the rest obtained from reference TRBV30 and TRBJ2-6, is as follows: SQTIHQWPATLVQPVGSPLSLECTVEGTSNPNLYWYRQAAGRGLQLLFYSVGIGQISSEVPQNLSASRPQDRQFILSSKKLLLSDSGFYLCAWSPFWGAGANVLTFGAGSRLTVL.